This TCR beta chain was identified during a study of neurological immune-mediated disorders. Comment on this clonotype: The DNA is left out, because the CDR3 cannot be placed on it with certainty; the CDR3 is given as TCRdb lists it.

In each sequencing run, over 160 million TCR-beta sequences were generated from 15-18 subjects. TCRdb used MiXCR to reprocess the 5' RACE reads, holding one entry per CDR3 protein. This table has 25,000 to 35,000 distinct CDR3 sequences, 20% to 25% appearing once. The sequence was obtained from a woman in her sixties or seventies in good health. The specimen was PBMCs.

CDR3 protein: CASSFYICSARETLGRSYDQYF. The chain is built from TRBV7-9 and TRBJ2-7; TRBD2 reflects the table's D call only, with no check against the DNA. The CDR3 spans 22 amino acids, including both terminal residues. Germline lookup yields CDR1 SEHNR and CDR2 FQNEAQ (reference sequence).